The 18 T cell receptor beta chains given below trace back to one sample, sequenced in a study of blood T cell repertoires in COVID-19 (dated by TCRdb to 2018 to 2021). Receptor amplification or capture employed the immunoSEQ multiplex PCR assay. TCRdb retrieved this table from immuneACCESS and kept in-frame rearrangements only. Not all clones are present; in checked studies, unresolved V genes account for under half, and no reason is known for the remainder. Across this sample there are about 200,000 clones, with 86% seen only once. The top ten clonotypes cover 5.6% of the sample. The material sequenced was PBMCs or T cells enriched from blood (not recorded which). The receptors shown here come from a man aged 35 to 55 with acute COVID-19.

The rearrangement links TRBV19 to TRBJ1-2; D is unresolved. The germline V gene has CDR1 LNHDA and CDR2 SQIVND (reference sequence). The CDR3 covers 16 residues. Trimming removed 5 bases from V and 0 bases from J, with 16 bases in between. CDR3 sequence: CASSGSPGWANYGYTF. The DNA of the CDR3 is TGTGCCAGTAGTGGGTCCCCAGGTTGGGCTAACTATGGCTACACCTTC.

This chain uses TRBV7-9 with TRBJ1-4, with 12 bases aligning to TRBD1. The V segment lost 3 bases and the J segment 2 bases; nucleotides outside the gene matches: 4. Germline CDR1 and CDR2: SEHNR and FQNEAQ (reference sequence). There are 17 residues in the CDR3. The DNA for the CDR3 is TGTGCCAGCAGCTTGGGACAGGGGGCAGGGACTAATGAAAAACTGTTTTTT. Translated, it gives CASSLGQGAGTNEKLFF.

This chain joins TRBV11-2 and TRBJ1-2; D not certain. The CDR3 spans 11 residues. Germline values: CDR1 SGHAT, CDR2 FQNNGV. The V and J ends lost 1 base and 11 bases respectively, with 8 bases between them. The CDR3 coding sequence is TGTGCCAGCAGCTTAGCCCTCGAGTACACCTTC. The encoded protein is CASSLALEYTF.

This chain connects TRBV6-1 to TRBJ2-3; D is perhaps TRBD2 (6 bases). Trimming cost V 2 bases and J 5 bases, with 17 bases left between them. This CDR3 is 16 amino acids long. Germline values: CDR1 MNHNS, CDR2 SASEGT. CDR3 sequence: CASSELRGTSEDTQYF. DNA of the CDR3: TGTGCCAGCAGTGAACTGCGGGGCACCTCTGAAGATACGCAGTATTTT.

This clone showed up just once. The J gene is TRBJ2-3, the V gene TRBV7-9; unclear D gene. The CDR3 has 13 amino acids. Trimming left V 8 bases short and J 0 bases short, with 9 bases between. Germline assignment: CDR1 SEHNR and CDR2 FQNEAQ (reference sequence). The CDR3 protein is CASSVASTDTQYF. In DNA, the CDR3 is TGTGCCAGCTCCGTGGCTAGCACAGATACGCAGTATTTT. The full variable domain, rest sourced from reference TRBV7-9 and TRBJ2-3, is DTGVSQNPRHKITKRGQNVTFRCDPISEHNRLYWYRQTLGQGPEFLTYFQNEAQLEKSRLLSDRFSAERPKGSFSTLEIQRTEQGDSAMYLCASSVASTDTQYFGPGTRLTVL.

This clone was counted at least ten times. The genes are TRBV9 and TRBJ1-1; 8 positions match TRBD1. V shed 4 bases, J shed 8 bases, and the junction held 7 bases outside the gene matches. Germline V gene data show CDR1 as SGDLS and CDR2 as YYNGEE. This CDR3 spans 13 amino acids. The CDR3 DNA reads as TGTGCCAGCAGCCCTTGGACAGGGACCGAAGCTTTCTTT. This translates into CASSPWTGTEAFF.

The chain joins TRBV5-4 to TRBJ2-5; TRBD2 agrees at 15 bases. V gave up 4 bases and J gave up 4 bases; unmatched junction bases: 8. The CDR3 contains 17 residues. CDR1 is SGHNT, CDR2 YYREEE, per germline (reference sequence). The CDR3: CASSGGLAGGYRETQYF. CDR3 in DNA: TGTGCCAGCAGCGGCGGACTAGCGGGAGGGTACCGAGAGACCCAGTACTTC.

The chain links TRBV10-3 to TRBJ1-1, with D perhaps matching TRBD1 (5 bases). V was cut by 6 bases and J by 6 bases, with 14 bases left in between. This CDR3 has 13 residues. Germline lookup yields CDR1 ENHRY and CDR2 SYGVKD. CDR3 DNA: TGTGCCATCAGCAAAACTACAGGCTCTGAAGCTTTCTTT. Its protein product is CAISKTTGSEAFF.

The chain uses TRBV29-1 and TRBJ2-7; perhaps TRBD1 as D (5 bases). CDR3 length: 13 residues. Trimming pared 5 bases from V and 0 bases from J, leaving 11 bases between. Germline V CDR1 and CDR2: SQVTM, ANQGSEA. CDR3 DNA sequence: TGCAGCGTTTCTAGGGGCCTCTCCTACGAGCAGTACTTC. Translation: CSVSRGLSYEQYF.

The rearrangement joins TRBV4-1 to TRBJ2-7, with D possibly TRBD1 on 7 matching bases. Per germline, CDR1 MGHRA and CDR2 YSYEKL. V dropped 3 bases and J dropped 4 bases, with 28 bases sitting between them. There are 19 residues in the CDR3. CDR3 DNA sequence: TGCGCCAGCAGCCACGTACAGGGGAACGCGGTAGCAGGGAGGTACGAGCAGTACTTC. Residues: CASSHVQGNAVAGRYEQYF.

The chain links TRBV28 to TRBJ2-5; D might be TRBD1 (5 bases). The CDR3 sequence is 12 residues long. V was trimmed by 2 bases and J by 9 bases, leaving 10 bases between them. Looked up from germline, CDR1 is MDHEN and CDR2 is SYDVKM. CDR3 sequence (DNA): TGTGCCAGCAGTTTACAGGGTATGGCCCAGTACTTC. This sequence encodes CASSLQGMAQYF.

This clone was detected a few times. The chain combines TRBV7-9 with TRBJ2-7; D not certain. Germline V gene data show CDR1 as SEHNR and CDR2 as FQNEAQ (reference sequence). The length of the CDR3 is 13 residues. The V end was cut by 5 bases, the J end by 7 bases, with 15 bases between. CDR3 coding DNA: TGTGCCAGCAGCCCCCGTCCCAATCGGGAGCAGTACTTC. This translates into CASSPRPNREQYF.

The CDR3 DNA is TGTGCCACCAGTGATTTGAGGGGGGGCGGCACCTCCTACAATGAGCAGTTCTTC. This sequence encodes CATSDLRGGGTSYNEQFF. The chain has TRBV24-1 and TRBJ2-1; a possible D gene is TRBD2 (7 bases). The CDR3 length is 18 residues. V lost 0 bases to trimming and J lost 0 bases, with 14 bases between them. Germline V gene sequence: CDR1 KGHDR, CDR2 SFDVKD.

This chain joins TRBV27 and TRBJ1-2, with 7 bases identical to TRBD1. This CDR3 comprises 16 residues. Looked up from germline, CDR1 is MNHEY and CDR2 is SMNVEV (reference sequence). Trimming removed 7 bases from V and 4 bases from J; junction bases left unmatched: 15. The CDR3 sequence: CASKVSGGKNLYGYTF. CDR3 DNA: TGTGCCAGCAAGGTCTCAGGGGGAAAAAATCTCTATGGCTACACCTTC.

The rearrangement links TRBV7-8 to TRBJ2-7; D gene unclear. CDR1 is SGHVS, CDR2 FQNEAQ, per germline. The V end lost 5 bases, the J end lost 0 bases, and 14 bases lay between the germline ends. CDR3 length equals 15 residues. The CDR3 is CASSPPVADSYEQYF. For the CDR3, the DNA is TGTGCCAGCAGCCCCCCTGTGGCGGACTCCTACGAGCAGTACTTC.

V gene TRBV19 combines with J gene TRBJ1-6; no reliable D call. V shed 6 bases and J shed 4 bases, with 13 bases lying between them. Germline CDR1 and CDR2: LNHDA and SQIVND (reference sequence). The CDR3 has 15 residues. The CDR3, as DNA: TGTGCCAGTAGCCCCCTCGCTATGTATAATTCACCCCTCCACTTT. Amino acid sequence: CASSPLAMYNSPLHF.

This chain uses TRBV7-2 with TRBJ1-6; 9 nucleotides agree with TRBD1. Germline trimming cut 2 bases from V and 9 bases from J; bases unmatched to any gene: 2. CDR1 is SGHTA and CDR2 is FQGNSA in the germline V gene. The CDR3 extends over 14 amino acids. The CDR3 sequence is CASSLHRGLSPLHF. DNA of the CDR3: TGTGCCAGCAGCTTACACAGGGGGCTTTCACCCCTCCACTTT.

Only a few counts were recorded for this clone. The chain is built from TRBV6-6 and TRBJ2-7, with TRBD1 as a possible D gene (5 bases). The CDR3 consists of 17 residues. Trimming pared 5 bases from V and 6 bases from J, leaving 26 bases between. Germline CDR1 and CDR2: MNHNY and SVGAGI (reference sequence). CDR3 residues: CASSPTNSGKAASEQYF. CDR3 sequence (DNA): TGTGCCAGCAGTCCTACCAATTCAGGGAAAGCCGCTTCCGAGCAGTACTTC.